This T cell receptor (beta chain) was identified in a study of cytomegalovirus exposure and HLA in healthy donors. Turning to the study itself: In a later analysis, the approximately 110 validation repertoires were reported to have used the same platform as the approximately 700 first-cohort repertoires. Whole-study findings and limits: Three chains linked to CMV were shown in vitro to be specific for CMV antigens.

Note on this clone: The antigen is unknown.

Sequencing used immunoSEQ multiplex PCR; TCRdb keeps in-frame clones, though not all of them. Of around 200,000 clones in the sample, roughly 77% were seen once. The junction had 15 bases not matched to a gene; V was cut back by 7 bases and J by 5 bases. In germline, CDR1 is SGHRS, CDR2 YFSETQ. The CDR3 has 18 residues. The chain has TRBV5-1 and TRBJ2-7; TRBD2 agrees at 16 bases. Specimen: PBMCs. The sequence was collected from a woman younger than 45 in good health and CMV-seronegative. The CDR3 DNA reads TGCGCCAGCCCCCCACCGGGACTAGCGGGAGGGCCGCGAAACGAGCAGTACTTC. Translating it yields CASPPPGLAGGPRNEQYF.